This T cell receptor beta chain was sequenced during a study of tumor and adjacent non-tumor tissue in lung cancer. Notes on the study in general: Significantly higher TCR diversity was found in tumor than normal lung. Top 100 clones took a larger repertoire share in normal lung.

This clonotype was observed a handful of times. As yet, its antigen is unknown. A much bigger clone sits one base away, suggesting this may be a read error. RNA was extracted from bulk tissue without any cell sorting. More than 3 cm separated this lung sample from the edge of the tumor. TCRbeta libraries were built with three rounds of nested PCR, modified from ARM-PCR. TCRdb passed the multiplex PCR reads through MiXCR, listing each CDR3 protein once. The repertoire holds about 100,000 distinct CDR3 sequences, with 65% as singletons. The CDR3 has 15 residues. Germline V gene sequence: CDR1 MGHRA, CDR2 YSYEKL. Trimming took 0 bases from V and 2 from J, leaving 11 bases between them.

This receptor was identified in a man in his thirties or forties with non-small cell lung cancer. Specimen: distant non-tumor lung tissue. The chain recombines TRBV4-1 with TRBJ2-7; D assignment may be TRBD1 or TRBD2 (5 bases each). The DNA for the CDR3 is TGCGCCAGCAGCCAAGACGTGGGACCAACCTACGAGCAGTACTTC. Translated, it gives CASSQDVGPTYEQYF.